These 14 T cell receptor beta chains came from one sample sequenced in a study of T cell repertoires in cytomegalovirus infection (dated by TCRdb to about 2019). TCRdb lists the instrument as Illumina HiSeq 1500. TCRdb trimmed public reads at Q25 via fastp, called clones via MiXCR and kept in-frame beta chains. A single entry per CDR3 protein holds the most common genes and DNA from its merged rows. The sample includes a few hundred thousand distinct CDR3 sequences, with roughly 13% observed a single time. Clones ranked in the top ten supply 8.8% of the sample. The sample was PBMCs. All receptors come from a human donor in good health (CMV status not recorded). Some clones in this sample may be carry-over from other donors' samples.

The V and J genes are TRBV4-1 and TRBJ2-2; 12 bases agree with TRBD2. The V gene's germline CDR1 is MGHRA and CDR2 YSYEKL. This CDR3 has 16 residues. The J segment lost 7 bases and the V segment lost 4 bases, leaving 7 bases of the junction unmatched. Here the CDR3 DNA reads TGCGCCAGCAGCCCCTCTAGCGGGAGGGCGGACGGGGAGCTGTTTTTT. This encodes CASSPSSGRADGELFF.

DNA of the CDR3: TGTGCCAGCAGTGAACGCCGGGATTTTACACCCCTCCACTTT. This codes for CASSERRDFTPLHF. The chain carries TRBV2 and TRBJ1-6; D not resolved. CDR3 length: 14 amino acids. Germline assignment: CDR1 SNHLY and CDR2 FYNNEI. The V gene lost 2 bases and the J gene lost 11 bases, with 13 bases spanning the gap.

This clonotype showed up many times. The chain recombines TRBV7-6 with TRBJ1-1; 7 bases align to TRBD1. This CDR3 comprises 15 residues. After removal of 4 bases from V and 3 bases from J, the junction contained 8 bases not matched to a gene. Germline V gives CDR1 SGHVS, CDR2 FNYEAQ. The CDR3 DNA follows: TGTGCCAGCAGCTCATATACAGGGGCCGACACTGAAGCTTTCTTT. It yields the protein CASSSYTGADTEAFF.

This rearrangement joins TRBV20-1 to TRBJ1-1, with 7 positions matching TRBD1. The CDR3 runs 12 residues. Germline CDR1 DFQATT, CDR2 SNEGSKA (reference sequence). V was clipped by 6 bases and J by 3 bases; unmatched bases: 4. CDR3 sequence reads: CSATRGDTEAFF. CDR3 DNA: TGCAGTGCCACCAGGGGGGACACTGAAGCTTTCTTT.

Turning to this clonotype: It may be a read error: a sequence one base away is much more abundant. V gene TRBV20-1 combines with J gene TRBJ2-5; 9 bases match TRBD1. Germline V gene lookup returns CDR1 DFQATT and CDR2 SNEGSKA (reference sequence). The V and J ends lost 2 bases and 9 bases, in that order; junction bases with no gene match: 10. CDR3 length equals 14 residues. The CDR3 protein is CSARMLGQGASQYF. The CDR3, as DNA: TGCAGTGCTAGAATGCTGGGACAGGGAGCGTCCCAGTACTTC.

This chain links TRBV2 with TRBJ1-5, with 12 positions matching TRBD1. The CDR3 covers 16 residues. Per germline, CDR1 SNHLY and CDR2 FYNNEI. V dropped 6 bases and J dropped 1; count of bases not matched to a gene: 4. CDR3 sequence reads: CASSRDRGLSNQPQHF. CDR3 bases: TGTGCCAGCAGCCGGGACAGGGGGCTGAGCAATCAGCCCCAGCATTTT. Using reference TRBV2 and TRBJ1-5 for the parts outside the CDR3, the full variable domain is EPEVTQTPSHQVTQMGQEVILRCVPISNHLYFYWYRQILGQKVEFLVSFYNNEISEKSEIFDDQFSVERPDGSNFTLKIRSTKLEDSAMYFCASSRDRGLSNQPQHFGDGTRLSIL.

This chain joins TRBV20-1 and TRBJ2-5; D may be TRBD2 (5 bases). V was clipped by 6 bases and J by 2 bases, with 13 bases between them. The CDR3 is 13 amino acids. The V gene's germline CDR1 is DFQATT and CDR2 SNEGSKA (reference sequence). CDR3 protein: CSARKRVQETQYF. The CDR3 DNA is TGCAGTGCAAGAAAGAGGGTACAAGAGACCCAGTACTTC.

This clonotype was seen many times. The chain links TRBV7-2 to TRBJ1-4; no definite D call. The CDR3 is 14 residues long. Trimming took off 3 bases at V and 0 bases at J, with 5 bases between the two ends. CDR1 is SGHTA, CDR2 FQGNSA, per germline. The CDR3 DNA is TGTGCCAGCAGCTTCCTTTCAACTAATGAAAAACTGTTTTTT. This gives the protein CASSFLSTNEKLFF.

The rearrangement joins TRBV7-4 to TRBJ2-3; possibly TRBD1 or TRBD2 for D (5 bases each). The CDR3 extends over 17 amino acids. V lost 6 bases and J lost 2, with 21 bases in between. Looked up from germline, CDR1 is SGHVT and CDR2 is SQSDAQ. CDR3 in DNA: TGTGCCAGCAGACCCCCCGGGGATGGGGGTCACACAGATACGCAGTATTTT. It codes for CASRPPGDGGHTDTQYF.

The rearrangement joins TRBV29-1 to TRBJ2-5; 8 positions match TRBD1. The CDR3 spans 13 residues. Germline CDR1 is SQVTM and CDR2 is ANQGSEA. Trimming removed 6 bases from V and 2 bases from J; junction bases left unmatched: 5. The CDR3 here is CSVIRQGQETQYF. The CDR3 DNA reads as TGCAGCGTCATACGACAGGGGCAAGAGACCCAGTACTTC.

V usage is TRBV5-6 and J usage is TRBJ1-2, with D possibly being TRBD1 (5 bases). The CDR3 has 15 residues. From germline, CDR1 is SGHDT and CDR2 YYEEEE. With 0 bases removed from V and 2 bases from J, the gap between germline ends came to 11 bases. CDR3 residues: CASSLGPGNNYGYTF. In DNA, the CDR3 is TGTGCCAGCAGCTTGGGTCCAGGGAACAACTATGGCTACACCTTC.

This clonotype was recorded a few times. Here the CDR3 reads CASSLGGAVTEAFF. CDR3 DNA: TGCGCCAGCAGCTTGGGGGGGGCGGTAACTGAAGCTTTCTTT. The chain is built from TRBV5-1 and TRBJ1-1, with a possible D match to TRBD1 (6 bases). The V end was cut by 0 bases, the J end by 5 bases, with 11 bases between. Per the germline V gene, CDR1 is SGHRS and CDR2 is YFSETQ. This CDR3 contains 14 residues.

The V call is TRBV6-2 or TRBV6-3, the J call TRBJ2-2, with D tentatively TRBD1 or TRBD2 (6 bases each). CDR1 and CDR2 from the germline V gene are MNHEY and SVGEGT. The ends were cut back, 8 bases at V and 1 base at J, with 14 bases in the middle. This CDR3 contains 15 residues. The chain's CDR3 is CASSRRGENTGELFF. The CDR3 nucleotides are TGTGCCAGCTCTCGTAGGGGGGAGAACACCGGGGAGCTGTTTTTT.

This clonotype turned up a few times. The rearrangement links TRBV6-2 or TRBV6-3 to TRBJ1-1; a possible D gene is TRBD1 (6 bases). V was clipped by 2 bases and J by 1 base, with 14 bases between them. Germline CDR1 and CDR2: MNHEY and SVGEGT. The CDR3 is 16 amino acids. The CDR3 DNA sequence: TGTGCCAGCAGTTACCCTATCGGGACAACGAACACTGAAGCTTTCTTT. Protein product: CASSYPIGTTNTEAFF.